The rows below give T cell receptor beta chains drawn from one sample of a study of Ad26.COV2.S vaccination and SARS-CoV-2 variants. Clones were read by immunoSEQ multiplex PCR, and TCRdb kept only the in-frame ones, dropping some. The sample lists approximately 300,000 clones, approximately 86% occurring once. Sequencing used peripheral blood, obtained in a trial of Ad26.COV2.S vaccine versus placebo. The origin of the receptors is a person between 18 and 60 years old who received the Ad26.COV2.S COVID-19 vaccine or a placebo. Both conserved end residues are part of each CDR3. Fields, in order: J gene, D gene, clone size, V gene, CDR3 protein, CDR3 DNA. A D gene is named only where the DNA matches it firmly. Only some rows state a clone size, as once, few, many or a class for expanded clones.

>TRBJ1-5|TRBD1|-|TRBV6-6
CASSYSTGGGNQPQHF
TGTGCCAGCAGTTACTCGACAGGGGGTGGCAATCAGCCCCAGCATTTT
>TRBJ1-2|-|-|TRBV20-1
CSVQQGHGYTF
TGCAGTGTACAGCAGGGGCATGGCTACACCTTC
>TRBJ1-3|TRBD1|-|TRBV5-1
CASSAGQGASAGNTIYF
TGCGCCAGCAGCGCCGGACAGGGGGCAAGCGCTGGAAACACCATATATTTT
>TRBJ1-3|-|-|TRBV15
CATSRDQRSAGNTIYF
TGTGCCACCAGCAGAGATCAACGGTCAGCTGGAAACACCATATATTTT
>TRBJ2-1|TRBD2|-|TRBV5-1
CASSLTSGAYNEQFF
TGCGCCAGCAGCTTGACTAGCGGGGCGTACAATGAGCAGTTCTTC
>TRBJ2-1|TRBD2|many|TRBV4-2
CASSLLSGGASEQFF
TGTGCCAGCAGCCTCCTGAGCGGGGGGGCTAGTGAGCAGTTCTTC
>TRBJ2-5|TRBD2|-|TRBV3-1/TRBV3-2
CASSRTSQRETQYF
TGTGCCAGCAGCCGGACTAGCCAGCGCGAGACCCAGTACTTC
>TRBJ1-2|-|once|TRBV14
CASSQGQGYGYTF
TGTGCCAGCAGCCAAGGGCAGGGCTATGGCTACACCTTC
>TRBJ2-3|TRBD2|-|TRBV28
CATLKPTSGGADTQYF
TGTGCCACCCTGAAACCGACTAGCGGGGGGGCGGATACGCAGTATTTT
>TRBJ1-2|TRBD1|-|TRBV3-1/TRBV3-2
CASSQTGEGGYTF
TGTGCCAGCAGCCAAACAGGGGAGGGTGGCTACACCTTC
>TRBJ2-7|TRBD1|-|TRBV4-2
CASSPGQGANEQYF
TGTGCCAGCAGCCCGGGACAGGGGGCCAACGAGCAGTACTTC
>TRBJ1-1|TRBD1|-|TRBV9
CASSPGTGPTEAFF
TGTGCCAGCAGCCCCGGGACAGGGCCCACTGAAGCTTTCTTT
>TRBJ1-5|-|-|TRBV4-1
CASSQVGTVLEPQHF
TGCGCCAGCAGCCAAGTTGGGACGGTCCTGGAGCCCCAGCATTTT
>TRBJ1-1|-|-|TRBV7-8
CASSLAGNTEAFF
TGTGCCAGCAGCTTAGCTGGGAACACTGAAGCTTTCTTT
>TRBJ2-2|-|-|TRBV7-2
CASSSGRRTGELFF
TGTGCCAGCAGCTCTGGCCGCCGCACCGGGGAGCTGTTTTTT
>TRBJ2-1|TRBD2|-|TRBV15
CATSRLSGGNNEQFF
TGTGCCACCAGCAGACTGAGCGGGGGGAACAATGAGCAGTTCTTC
>TRBJ1-2|-|-|TRBV28
CASSLLSHFYGYTF
TGTGCCAGCAGTTTATTGTCACATTTCTATGGCTACACCTTC
>TRBJ2-3|-|-|TRBV6-5
CASGMGATTDTQYF
TGTGCCAGCGGGATGGGGGCGACCACAGATACGCAGTATTTT
>TRBJ2-3|-|-|TRBV5-4
CASRSGGGLTDTQYF
TGTGCCAGCAGGTCCGGGGGCGGTCTCACAGATACGCAGTATTTT
>TRBJ1-3|-|-|TRBV5-4
CASSLAGPSGNTIYF
TGTGCCAGCAGCTTGGCCGGGCCCTCTGGAAACACCATATATTTT
>TRBJ1-5|-|few|TRBV4-2
CASSQDHVNQPQHF
TGTGCCAGCAGCCAAGACCATGTCAATCAGCCCCAGCATTTT
>TRBJ1-2|-|-|TRBV6-2/TRBV6-3
CASSQSTLLVGYTF
TGTGCCAGCAGTCAATCGACCCTGCTGGTAGGCTACACCTTC
>TRBJ2-6|-|-|TRBV4-1
CASSQDRAGSNSGANVLTF
TGCGCCAGCAGCCAAGATAGGGCAGGATCCAACTCTGGGGCCAACGTCCTGACTTTC
>TRBJ2-5|-|-|TRBV5-1
CASSLGSGGQETQYF
TGCGCCAGCAGCTTGGGGTCCGGGGGCCAAGAGACCCAGTACTTC
>TRBJ1-3|TRBD1|-|TRBV3-1/TRBV3-2
CASSQPSTGASGNTIYF
TGTGCCAGCAGCCAACCGAGTACAGGGGCCTCTGGAAACACCATATATTTT
>TRBJ2-7|-|-|TRBV11-2
CASSLTAVSYEQYF
TGTGCCAGCAGCTTAACGGCAGTCAGCTACGAGCAGTACTTC
>TRBJ1-3|-|-|TRBV7-9
CASSSVLNSGNTIYF
TGTGCCAGCAGCTCCGTTCTAAACTCTGGAAACACCATATATTTT
>TRBJ1-5|-|-|TRBV7-2
CASSSGSEQPQHF
TGTGCCAGCAGCTCTGGGAGTGAGCAGCCCCAGCATTTT
>TRBJ1-5|-|-|TRBV12-5
CASGFLGQPQHF
TGTGCTAGTGGTTTCCTGGGACAGCCCCAGCATTTT
>TRBJ1-6|-|-|TRBV5-6
CASSLYPDTLQSPLHF
TGTGCCAGCAGCTTGTATCCCGACACTCTACAGTCACCCCTCCACTTT
>TRBJ1-1|-|-|TRBV19
CASSIEGRMNTEAFF
TGTGCCAGTAGTATAGAGGGACGGATGAACACTGAAGCTTTCTTT
>TRBJ2-1|TRBD2|-|TRBV4-1
CASSPQGGLAGGSSYNEQFF
TGCGCCAGCAGCCCCCAAGGGGGACTAGCGGGGGGCAGCTCCTACAATGAGCAGTTCTTC
>TRBJ1-5|-|-|TRBV5-8
CASSFRGERYSNQPQHF
TGTGCCAGCAGCTTTAGGGGCGAACGGTATAGCAATCAGCCCCAGCATTTT
>TRBJ2-7|TRBD1|-|TRBV23-1
CASSQSIGTERF
TGCGCCAGCAGTCAATCGATAGGGACAGAGAGATTC
>TRBJ1-2|-|once|TRBV9
CASSVAENNYGYTF
TGTGCCAGCAGCGTAGCAGAAAACAACTATGGCTACACCTTC
>TRBJ1-5|-|-|TRBV6-1
CASSERGLNNQPQHF
TGTGCCAGCAGTGAAAGGGGACTGAACAATCAGCCCCAGCATTTT
>TRBJ2-3|TRBD1|-|TRBV5-1
CASSTGTGIGADTQYF
TGCGCCAGCAGCACCGGGACAGGGATAGGGGCAGATACGCAGTATTTT
>TRBJ1-1|TRBD1|-|TRBV28
CASSLNQGAQSNTEAFF
TGTGCCAGCAGTTTAAACCAGGGGGCGCAATCTAACACTGAAGCTTTCTTT
>TRBJ1-3|-|few|TRBV4-1
CASSSPGSSGNTIYF
TGCGCCAGCAGCTCCCCGGGATCGTCTGGAAACACCATATATTTT
>TRBJ1-2|-|few|TRBV19
CASSIDGANYGYTF
TGTGCCAGTAGTATAGACGGAGCTAACTATGGCTACACCTTC
>TRBJ1-3|TRBD1|-|TRBV18
CASSPQGQGLDTIYF
TGTGCCAGCTCACCACAGGGACAGGGCTTGGACACCATATATTTT
>TRBJ1-1|TRBD1|-|TRBV6-5
CASSPTTGGAEAFF
TGTGCCAGCAGTCCCACTACAGGGGGAGCTGAAGCTTTCTTT
>TRBJ2-1|-|once|TRBV27
CASSNLQGNNEQFF
TGTGCCAGCAGCAATCTACAGGGTAACAATGAGCAGTTCTTC
>TRBJ1-2|TRBD1|-|TRBV7-9
CASSVGQGTNYGYTF
TGTGCCAGCAGCGTGGGACAGGGGACCAACTATGGCTACACCTTC
>TRBJ1-1|-|-|TRBV5-4
CASNPTGNTEAFF
TGTGCCAGCAACCCGACAGGGAACACTGAAGCTTTCTTT
>TRBJ2-1|TRBD2|-|TRBV28
CASTRISGGASNEQFF
TGTGCCAGCACCAGAATTAGCGGGGGGGCAAGCAATGAGCAGTTCTTC
>TRBJ1-1|-|-|TRBV5-1
CASSLLSDSMNTEAFF
TGCGCCAGCAGCTTGTTATCCGACAGTATGAACACTGAAGCTTTCTTT